This entry lists 22 T cell receptor beta chains sequenced from one sample in a study of cytomegalovirus exposure and HLA in healthy donors. Primers included in the PCR were 60 Vbeta and 13 Jbeta primers. This table comes from immunoSEQ multiplex PCR, and its TCRdb copy is limited to in-frame clones, with some not included. The sample has roughly 84,000 clones. Sequences were obtained from PBMCs. The receptors come from a man aged 45 to 65 in good health and CMV-seronegative.

The rearrangement links TRBV18 to TRBJ2-7; 7 bases are shared with TRBD1. The V segment lost 1 base and the J segment 0 bases; nucleotides outside the gene matches: 3. Germline loops: CDR1 KGHSH, CDR2 LQKENI. CDR3 size: 15 residues. DNA of the CDR3: TGTGCCAGCTCACCACAGGGGGCCGACTCCTACGAGCAGTACTTC. It codes for CASSPQGADSYEQYF.

The CDR3 reads CASSVDSQPNYGYTF. Written as DNA, the CDR3 is TGTGCCAGCAGTGTAGACAGCCAGCCTAACTATGGCTACACCTTC. The V call is TRBV28, the J call TRBJ1-2; possible D gene TRBD1, 5 bases. Per germline, CDR1 MDHEN and CDR2 SYDVKM. The ends were cut back, 5 bases at V and 0 bases at J, with 13 bases in the middle. The CDR3 has 15 amino acids.

The chain links TRBV14 to TRBJ1-2; TRBD1 matches at 8 bases. From germline, CDR1 is SGHDN and CDR2 FVKESK. CDR3 length: 18 residues. The V gene end was trimmed by 1 base and the J gene end by 5 bases; junction bases not matched to a gene: 15. The CDR3 sequence: CASSQVVKQGGLGYGYTF. Here the CDR3 DNA reads TGTGCCAGCAGCCAAGTCGTAAAACAGGGGGGACTCGGGTATGGCTACACCTTC.

This chain links TRBV29-1 with TRBJ2-7; TRBD1 agrees at 10 bases. The CDR3 is 13 residues long. Germline CDR1 SQVTM, CDR2 ANQGSEA. V shed 6 bases, J shed 4 bases, and the junction held 6 bases outside the gene matches. Here the CDR3 reads CSVGTGEKYEQYF. In DNA form, the CDR3 reads TGCAGCGTGGGGACAGGGGAGAAATACGAGCAGTACTTC.

This chain links TRBV28 with TRBJ1-6, with D possibly being TRBD1 (5 bases). CDR1 is MDHEN, CDR2 SYDVKM, per germline. The length of the CDR3 is 16 residues. Trimming removed 4 bases at V and 10 bases at J, with 20 bases between. The CDR3: CASSSVGGGWFSPLHF. DNA for the CDR3: TGTGCCAGCAGTTCCGTCGGGGGAGGGTGGTTCTCACCCCTCCACTTT. Full variable domain (rest looked up from reference TRBV28 and TRBJ1-6): DVKVTQSSRYLVKRTGEKVFLECVQDMDHENMFWYRQDPGLGLRLIYFSYDVKMKEKGDIPEGYSVSREKKERFSLILESASTNQTSMYLCASSSVGGGWFSPLHFGNGTRLTVT.

The V call is TRBV5-8, the J call TRBJ1-2, with D maybe TRBD1 (5 bases). Germline loops: CDR1 SGHTS, CDR2 YDEGEE. The CDR3 runs 15 residues. Trimming shortened V by 1 base and J by 8 bases, and 18 bases separated the two germline ends. As DNA, the CDR3 is TGTGCCAGCAGCTTGTGGATGGCACAGGAAGAGGGCTACACCTTC. It encodes CASSLWMAQEEGYTF.

The chain employs TRBV7-9 and TRBJ1-3; TRBD1 matches 7 bases. After removal of 11 bases from V and 1 base from J, the junction contained 5 bases not matched to a gene. Germline CDR1 SEHNR, CDR2 FQNEAQ (reference sequence). CDR3 length: 13 amino acids. The CDR3 sequence is CAYEGASGNTIYF. Written as DNA, the CDR3 is TGTGCCTATGAGGGGGCATCTGGAAACACCATATATTTT. Full variable domain (remainder filled in from reference TRBV7-9 and TRBJ1-3): DTGVSQNPRHKITKRGQNVTFRCDPISEHNRLYWYRQTLGQGPEFLTYFQNEAQLEKSRLLSDRFSAERPKGSFSTLEIQRTEQGDSAMYLCAYEGASGNTIYFGEGSWLTVV.

V and J are TRBV5-1 and TRBJ2-1, with D hard to call. In germline, CDR1 is SGHRS, CDR2 YFSETQ. The CDR3 runs 13 residues. Trimming took 4 bases from V and 2 from J, leaving 7 bases between them. The CDR3 region has the DNA TGCGCCAGCAGCATGAGCACCTACAATGAGCAGTTCTTC. It is translated as CASSMSTYNEQFF.

V and J are TRBV10-2 and TRBJ2-5, with 9 bases aligning to TRBD1. The CDR3 has 14 amino acids. The J segment lost 1 base and the V segment lost 6 bases, leaving 3 bases of the junction unmatched. Germline lookup yields CDR1 WSHSY and CDR2 SAAADI. In nucleotides, the CDR3 is TGCGCCAGCAGCAGGGGACAGGGCCAAGAGACCCAGTACTTC. This gives the protein CASSRGQGQETQYF.

This chain uses TRBV28 with TRBJ2-7; TRBD1 aligns across 8 bases. The V segment lost 3 bases and the J segment 3 bases; nucleotides outside the gene matches: 7. This CDR3 is built from 15 residues. Germline V gene data show CDR1 as MDHEN and CDR2 as SYDVKM. The CDR3: CASSLGDRGVYEQYF. DNA for the CDR3: TGTGCCAGCAGTTTGGGAGACAGGGGAGTCTACGAGCAGTACTTC.

The chain recombines TRBV5-1 with TRBJ2-3, with 8 nucleotides matching TRBD1. The CDR3 sequence is 14 residues long. Trimming took 6 bases from V and 3 from J; bases not matched to a gene: 6. CDR1 is SGHRS, CDR2 YFSETQ, per germline. CDR3 region: CASTDRGQTDTQYF. In DNA form, the CDR3 reads TGCGCCAGCACCGACAGGGGACAAACAGATACGCAGTATTTT.

V and J are TRBV7-6 and TRBJ2-5, with 11 bases matching TRBD2. The CDR3 sequence is 17 residues long. Germline V CDR1 and CDR2: SGHVS, FNYEAQ. The V gene end was trimmed by 6 bases and the J gene end by 4 bases; junction bases not matched to a gene: 13. The DNA of the CDR3 is TGTGCCAGCAGTCCCAGGACTAGCGGGCGGGGGGGAGAGACCCAGTACTTC. Translation: CASSPRTSGRGGETQYF.

The gene calls are TRBV7-6 and TRBJ2-1; 12 nucleotides agree with TRBD2. Germline V gene sequence: CDR1 SGHVS, CDR2 FNYEAQ. The CDR3 has 14 amino acids. V lost 5 bases, J lost 7 bases, and 3 bases stayed unmatched. The chain's CDR3 is CASSPGLAGNEQFF. The DNA of the CDR3 is TGTGCCAGCAGCCCAGGACTAGCGGGGAATGAGCAGTTCTTC.

V gene TRBV19 combines with J gene TRBJ1-6, with a weak D call TRBD1 (6 bases). The germline CDR1 and CDR2 sequences are LNHDA and SQIVND (reference sequence). The V and J ends lost 2 bases and 7 bases respectively, with 15 bases between them. This CDR3 is 16 amino acids long. The CDR3 coding sequence is TGTGCCAGTAGTATACCCCCGGGACACCTAAATTCACCCCTCCACTTT. Protein product: CASSIPPGHLNSPLHF.

The chain joins TRBV28 to TRBJ1-2; TRBD1 is a possible D gene (6 bases). Trimming pared 3 bases from V and 4 bases from J, leaving 18 bases between. This CDR3 comprises 16 residues. CDR1 and CDR2 (germline): MDHEN, SYDVKM. Here the CDR3 reads CASSFLYFGGLYGYTF. Written as DNA, the CDR3 is TGTGCCAGCAGTTTTCTTTATTTTGGGGGCCTCTATGGCTACACCTTC.

V is TRBV10-2 and J is TRBJ2-7; D not resolved. The germline V gene has CDR1 WSHSY and CDR2 SAAADI. V was shortened by 6 bases and J by 3 bases, with 6 bases between the two germline ends. The CDR3 runs to 11 residues. The CDR3 reads CASSVNYEQYF. For the CDR3, the DNA is TGCGCCAGCAGCGTTAACTACGAGCAGTACTTC.

This chain links TRBV5-4 with TRBJ2-4; 9 positions agree with TRBD2. Germline trimming cut 3 bases from V and 0 bases from J; bases unmatched to any gene: 13. This CDR3 spans 19 amino acids. Germline V gene lookup returns CDR1 SGHNT and CDR2 YYREEE (reference sequence). The CDR3 region is CASSSARASGVLAKNIQYF. In nucleotides, the CDR3 is TGTGCCAGCAGCTCCGCGCGGGCTAGCGGGGTCCTAGCCAAAAACATTCAGTACTTC.

The V gene is TRBV30, the J gene TRBJ1-5; D gene unclear. This CDR3 has 11 residues. Trimming pared 5 bases from V and 1 base from J, leaving 3 bases between. CDR1 and CDR2 (germline): GTSNPN, SVGIG (reference sequence). The CDR3 protein is CAWGSNQPQHF. In DNA, the CDR3 is TGTGCCTGGGGCAGCAATCAGCCCCAGCATTTT.

The chain couples TRBV28 to TRBJ2-2; the D gene is possibly TRBD1 (6 bases). V dropped 6 bases and J dropped 9 bases, with 11 bases sitting between them. The CDR3 loop spans 12 amino acids. Germline V gives CDR1 MDHEN, CDR2 SYDVKM. Here the CDR3 DNA reads TGTGCCAGCAGAGAGGGGGTCCGGGAGCTGTTTTTT. Its protein product is CASREGVRELFF.

This sequence joins TRBV30 and TRBJ1-2, with 12 bases lining up with TRBD1. Trimming took 3 bases from V and 11 from J; bases not matched to a gene: 7. Germline assignment: CDR1 GTSNPN and CDR2 SVGIG (reference sequence). The CDR3 is 13 residues long. The DNA of the CDR3 is TGTGCCTGGAGCGGGACAGGGGGCGAGCCGTACACCTTC. Translation gives CAWSGTGGEPYTF.

This chain uses TRBV11-2 with TRBJ2-2, with 8 bases lining up with TRBD1. Germline CDR1 and CDR2: SGHAT and FQNNGV. V shed 5 bases and J 4 bases; nucleotides not matched to a gene: 9. CDR3 length equals 16 residues. CDR3 loop: CASSLRWTGITGELFF. The CDR3 DNA reads TGTGCCAGCAGCCTCCGGTGGACAGGGATCACCGGGGAGCTGTTTTTT.

The chain uses TRBV27 and TRBJ2-5, with TRBD1 as a possible D gene (5 bases). The germline V gene encodes CDR1 MNHEY and CDR2 SMNVEV (reference sequence). This CDR3 comprises 14 residues. V was shortened by 7 bases and J by 3 bases, with 15 bases between the two germline ends. CDR3 bases: TGTGCCAGCAACCCTTTGGGCAGGGAAGAGACCCAGTACTTC. It codes for CASNPLGREETQYF.